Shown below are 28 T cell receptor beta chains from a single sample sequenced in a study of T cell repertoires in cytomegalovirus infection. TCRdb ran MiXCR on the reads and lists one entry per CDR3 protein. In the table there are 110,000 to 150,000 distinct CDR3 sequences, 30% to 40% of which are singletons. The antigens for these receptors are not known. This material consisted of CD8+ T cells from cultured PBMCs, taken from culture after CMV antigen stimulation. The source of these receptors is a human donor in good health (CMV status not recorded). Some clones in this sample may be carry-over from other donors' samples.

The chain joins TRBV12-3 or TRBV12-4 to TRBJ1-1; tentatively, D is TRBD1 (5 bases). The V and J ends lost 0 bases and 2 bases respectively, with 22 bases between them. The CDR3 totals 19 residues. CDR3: CASSLAPIYQGTGNTEAFF. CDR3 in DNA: TGTGCCAGCAGTTTAGCGCCCATATATCAGGGTACAGGTAACACTGAAGCTTTCTTT.

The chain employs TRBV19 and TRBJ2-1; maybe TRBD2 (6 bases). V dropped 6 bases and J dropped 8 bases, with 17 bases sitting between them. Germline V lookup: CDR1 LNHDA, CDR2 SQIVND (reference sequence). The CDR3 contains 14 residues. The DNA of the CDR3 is TGTGCCAGTAGCCTGGGAGGAATTGTGGATGAGCAGTTCTTC. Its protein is CASSLGGIVDEQFF.

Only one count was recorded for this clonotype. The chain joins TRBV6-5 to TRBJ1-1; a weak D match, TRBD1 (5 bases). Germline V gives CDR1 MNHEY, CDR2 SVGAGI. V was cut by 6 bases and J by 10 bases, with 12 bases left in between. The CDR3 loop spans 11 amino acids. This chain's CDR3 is CASSLGRGAFF. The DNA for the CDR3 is TGTGCCAGCAGCCTTGGAAGGGGAGCTTTCTTT.

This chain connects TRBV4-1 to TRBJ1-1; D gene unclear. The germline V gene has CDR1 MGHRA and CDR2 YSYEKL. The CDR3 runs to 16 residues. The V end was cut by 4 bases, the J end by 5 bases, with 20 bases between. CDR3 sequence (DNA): TGCGCCAGCAGCCCCCAGCAGGCCTTGCCGTGGACTGAAGCTTTCTTT. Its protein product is CASSPQQALPWTEAFF.

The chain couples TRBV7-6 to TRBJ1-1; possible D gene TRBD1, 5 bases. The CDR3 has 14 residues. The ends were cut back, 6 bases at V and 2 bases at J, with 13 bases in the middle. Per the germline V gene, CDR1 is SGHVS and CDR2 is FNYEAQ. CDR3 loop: CASRNKTVNTEAFF. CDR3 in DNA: TGTGCCAGCAGGAACAAGACAGTTAACACTGAAGCTTTCTTT.

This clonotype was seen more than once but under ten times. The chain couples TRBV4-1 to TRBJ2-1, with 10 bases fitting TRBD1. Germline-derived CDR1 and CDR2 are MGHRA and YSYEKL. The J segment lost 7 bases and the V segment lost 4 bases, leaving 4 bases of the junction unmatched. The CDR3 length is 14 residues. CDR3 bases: TGCGCCAGCAGCCGCGGGACAGGGGATAATGAGCAGTTCTTC. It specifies CASSRGTGDNEQFF.

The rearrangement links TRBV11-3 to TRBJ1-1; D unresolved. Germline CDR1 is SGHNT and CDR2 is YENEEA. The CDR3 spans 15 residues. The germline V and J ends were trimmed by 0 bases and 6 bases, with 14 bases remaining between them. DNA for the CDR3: TGTGCCAGCAGCTTAGATCGCAAAGGGAGAGCTGAAGCTTTCTTT. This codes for CASSLDRKGRAEAFF. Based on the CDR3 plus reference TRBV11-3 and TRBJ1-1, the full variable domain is EAGVVQSPRYKIIEKKQPVAFWCNPISGHNTLYWYLQNLGQGPELLIRYENEEAVDDSQLPKDRFSAERLKGVDSTLKIQPAELGDSAVYLCASSLDRKGRAEAFFGQGTRLTVV.

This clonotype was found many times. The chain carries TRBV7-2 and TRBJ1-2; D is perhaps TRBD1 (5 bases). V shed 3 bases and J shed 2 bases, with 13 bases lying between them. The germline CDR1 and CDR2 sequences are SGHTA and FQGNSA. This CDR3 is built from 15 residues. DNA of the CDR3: TGTGCCAGCAGCTTTCCCAGGGAGGAAAACTATGGCTACACCTTC. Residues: CASSFPREENYGYTF.

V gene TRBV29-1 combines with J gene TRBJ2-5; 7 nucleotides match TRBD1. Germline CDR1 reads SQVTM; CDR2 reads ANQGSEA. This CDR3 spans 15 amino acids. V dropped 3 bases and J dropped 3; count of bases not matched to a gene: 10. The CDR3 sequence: CSVDQWDSTKETQYF. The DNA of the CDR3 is TGCAGCGTTGATCAATGGGACAGTACGAAAGAGACCCAGTACTTC.

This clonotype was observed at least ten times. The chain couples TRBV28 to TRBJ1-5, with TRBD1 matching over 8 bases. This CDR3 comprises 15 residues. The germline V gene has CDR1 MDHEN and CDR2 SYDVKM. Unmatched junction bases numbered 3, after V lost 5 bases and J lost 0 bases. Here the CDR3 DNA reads TGTGCCAGCAGTACTGACAGGGGTAGCAATCAGCCCCAGCATTTT. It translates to CASSTDRGSNQPQHF.

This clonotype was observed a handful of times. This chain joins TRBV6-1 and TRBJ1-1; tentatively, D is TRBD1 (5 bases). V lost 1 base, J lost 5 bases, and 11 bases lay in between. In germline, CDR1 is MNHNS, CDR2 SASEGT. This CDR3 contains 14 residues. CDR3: CASSEVRARTEAFF. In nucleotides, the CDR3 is TGTGCCAGCAGTGAAGTCAGGGCGAGGACTGAAGCTTTCTTT.

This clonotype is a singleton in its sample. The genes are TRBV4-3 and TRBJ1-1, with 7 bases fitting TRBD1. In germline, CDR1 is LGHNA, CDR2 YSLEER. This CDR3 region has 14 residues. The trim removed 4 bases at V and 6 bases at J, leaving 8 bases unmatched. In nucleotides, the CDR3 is TGCGCCAGCAGCCGGACAGGTATTAACTCTGAAGCTTTCTTT. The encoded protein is CASSRTGINSEAFF.

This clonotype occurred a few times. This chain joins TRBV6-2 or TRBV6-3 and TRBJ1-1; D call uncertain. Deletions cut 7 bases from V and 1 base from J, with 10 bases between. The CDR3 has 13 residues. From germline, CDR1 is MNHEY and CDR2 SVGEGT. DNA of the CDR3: TGTGCCAGCACCGGAAACAGGAACACTGAAGCTTTCTTT. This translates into CASTGNRNTEAFF.

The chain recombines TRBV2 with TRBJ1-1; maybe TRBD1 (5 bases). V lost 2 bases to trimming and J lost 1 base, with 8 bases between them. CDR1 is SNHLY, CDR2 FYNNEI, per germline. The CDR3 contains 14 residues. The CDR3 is CASSEKGSNTEAFF. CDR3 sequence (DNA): TGTGCCAGCAGTGAAAAGGGGTCGAACACTGAAGCTTTCTTT.

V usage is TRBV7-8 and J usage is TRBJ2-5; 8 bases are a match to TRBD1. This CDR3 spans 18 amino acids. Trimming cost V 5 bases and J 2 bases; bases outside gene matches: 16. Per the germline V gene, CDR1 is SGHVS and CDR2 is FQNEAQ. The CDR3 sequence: CASSTQGTGPLEQETQYF. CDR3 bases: TGTGCCAGCAGCACACAGGGGACAGGTCCCCTTGAGCAAGAGACCCAGTACTTC.

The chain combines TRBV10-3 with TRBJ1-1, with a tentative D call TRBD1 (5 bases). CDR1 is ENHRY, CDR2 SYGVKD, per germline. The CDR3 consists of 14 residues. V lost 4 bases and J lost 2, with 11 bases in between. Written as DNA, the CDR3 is TGTGCCATCAGTGTGGGGGGGGTCAACACTGAAGCTTTCTTT. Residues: CAISVGGVNTEAFF.

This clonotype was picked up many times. CDR3 amino acids: CASSLTEPFYYGYTF. CDR3 in DNA: TGTGCCAGCAGCTTAACCGAGCCCTTTTACTATGGCTACACCTTC. V is TRBV7-2 and J is TRBJ1-2; D is ambiguous. Trimming removed 2 bases from V and 3 bases from J, with 13 bases in between. The CDR3 runs to 15 residues. Per germline, CDR1 SGHTA and CDR2 FQGNSA.

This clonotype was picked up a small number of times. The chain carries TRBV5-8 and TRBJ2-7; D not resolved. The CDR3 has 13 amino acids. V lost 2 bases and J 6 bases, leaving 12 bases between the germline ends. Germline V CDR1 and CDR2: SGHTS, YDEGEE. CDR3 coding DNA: TGTGCCAGCAGCTTTTACGACGGGTCCGAGCAGTACTTC. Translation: CASSFYDGSEQYF.

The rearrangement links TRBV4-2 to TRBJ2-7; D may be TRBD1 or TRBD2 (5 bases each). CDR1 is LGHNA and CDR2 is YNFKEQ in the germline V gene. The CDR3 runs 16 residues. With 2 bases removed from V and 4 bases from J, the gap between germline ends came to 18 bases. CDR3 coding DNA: TGTGCCAGCAGCCAAACGAAAGGGAGTGAGGGGTACGAGCAGTACTTC. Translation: CASSQTKGSEGYEQYF.

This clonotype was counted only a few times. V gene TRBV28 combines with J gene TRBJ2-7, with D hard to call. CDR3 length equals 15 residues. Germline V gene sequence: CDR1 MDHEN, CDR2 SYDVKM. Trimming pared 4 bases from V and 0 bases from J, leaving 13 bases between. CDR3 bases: TGTGCCAGCAGTTCGACCAAGACGGTCTCCTACGAGCAGTACTTC. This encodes CASSSTKTVSYEQYF.

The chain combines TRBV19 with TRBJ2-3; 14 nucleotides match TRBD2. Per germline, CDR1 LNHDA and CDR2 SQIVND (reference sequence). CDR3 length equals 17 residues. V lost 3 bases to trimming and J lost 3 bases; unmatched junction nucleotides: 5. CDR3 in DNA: TGTGCCAGTAGTATCCCGGGACTAGCGGGGGCAACAGATACGCAGTATTTT. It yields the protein CASSIPGLAGATDTQYF.

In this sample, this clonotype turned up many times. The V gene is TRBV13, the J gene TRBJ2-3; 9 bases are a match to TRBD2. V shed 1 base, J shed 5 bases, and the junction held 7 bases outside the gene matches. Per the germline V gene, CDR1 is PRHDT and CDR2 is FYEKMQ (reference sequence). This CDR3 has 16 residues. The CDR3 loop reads CASSLEAGGYGDTQYF. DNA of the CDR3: TGTGCCAGCAGCTTAGAAGCGGGGGGTTATGGAGATACGCAGTATTTT.

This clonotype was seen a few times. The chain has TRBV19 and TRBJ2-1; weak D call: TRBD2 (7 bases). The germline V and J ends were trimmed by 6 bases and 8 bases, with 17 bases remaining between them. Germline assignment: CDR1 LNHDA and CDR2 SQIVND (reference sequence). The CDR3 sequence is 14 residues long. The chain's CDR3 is CASSPSAGADEQFF. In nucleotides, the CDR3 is TGTGCCAGTAGCCCATCCGCGGGGGCGGATGAGCAGTTCTTC.

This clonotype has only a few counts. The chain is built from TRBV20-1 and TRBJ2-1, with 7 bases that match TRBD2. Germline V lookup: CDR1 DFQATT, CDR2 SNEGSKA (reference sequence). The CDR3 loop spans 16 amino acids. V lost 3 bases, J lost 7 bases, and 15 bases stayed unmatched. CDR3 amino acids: CSARSPAGEIGNEQFF. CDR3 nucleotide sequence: TGCAGTGCTAGGAGCCCTGCGGGGGAGATAGGGAATGAGCAGTTCTTC.

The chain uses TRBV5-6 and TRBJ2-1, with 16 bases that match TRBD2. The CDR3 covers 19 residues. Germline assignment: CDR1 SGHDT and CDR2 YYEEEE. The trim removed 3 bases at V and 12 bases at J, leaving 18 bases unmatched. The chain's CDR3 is CASSSGTSGGGAFQAGQFF. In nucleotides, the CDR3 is TGTGCCAGCAGCTCCGGGACTAGCGGGGGGGGGGCCTTTCAGGCGGGGCAGTTCTTC.

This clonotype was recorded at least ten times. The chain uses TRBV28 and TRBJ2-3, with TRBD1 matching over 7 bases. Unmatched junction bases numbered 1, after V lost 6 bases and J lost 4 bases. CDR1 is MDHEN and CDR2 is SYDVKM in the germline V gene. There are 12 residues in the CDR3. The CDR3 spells CASRDRADTQYF. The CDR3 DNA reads TGTGCCAGCAGAGACAGGGCAGATACGCAGTATTTT.

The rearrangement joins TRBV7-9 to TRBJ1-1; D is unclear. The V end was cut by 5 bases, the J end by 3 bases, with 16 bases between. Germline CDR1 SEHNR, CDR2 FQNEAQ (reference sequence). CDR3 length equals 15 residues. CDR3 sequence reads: CASSPQPGPDTEAFF. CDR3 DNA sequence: TGTGCCAGCAGCCCCCAGCCAGGACCGGACACTGAAGCTTTCTTT.

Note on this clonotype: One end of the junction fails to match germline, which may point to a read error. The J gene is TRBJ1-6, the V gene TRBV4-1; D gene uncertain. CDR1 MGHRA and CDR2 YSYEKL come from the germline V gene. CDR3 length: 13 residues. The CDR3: CASSQDYNSPLHF. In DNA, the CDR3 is TGCGCCAGCAGCCAAGATTATAACTCACCCCTCCACTTT.